What follows are 32 T cell receptor beta chains derived from one specimen sequenced in a study of T cells after yellow fever vaccination (dated by TCRdb to the late 2010s). Library preparation employed 5' RACE. TCRdb names Illumina HiSeq 2500 as the instrument used. TCRdb reworked the public reads: Q25 trimming with fastp, MiXCR clone assembly, productive beta chains retained. CDR3 protein duplicates are merged, each entry listing the most common genes and DNA. The sample data list more than 250,000 distinct CDR3 sequences, and 6.8% of these were observed just once. The top ten hold 15% to 20% of the sample. Taken with the paper, the label for treatment or condition translates to: live attenuated yellow fever vaccine strain. Here the sequenced sample was PBMCs, taken 45 days after the first yellow fever vaccination. The receptor source for this set is a man aged 18 to 29 who received the YFV17D yellow fever vaccine.

This clonotype was observed a handful of times. This rearrangement joins TRBV4-2 to TRBJ2-1; 10 positions agree with TRBD2. After removal of 3 bases from V and 6 bases from J, the junction contained 17 bases not matched to a gene. The CDR3 contains 19 residues. Germline values: CDR1 LGHNA, CDR2 YNFKEQ. CDR3 residues: CASSHGAAGGPDKGNEQFF. DNA for the CDR3: TGTGCCAGCAGCCACGGGGCAGCGGGGGGGCCCGATAAAGGCAATGAGCAGTTCTTC.

The CDR3 region is CASSLNGEQYF. The CDR3 DNA reads TGTGCCAGCAGCTTAAATGGGGAGCAGTACTTC. The chain carries TRBV7-2 and TRBJ2-7; D call uncertain. V was pared by 2 bases and J by 7 bases, with 6 bases between. CDR3 length: 11 residues. CDR1 is SGHTA, CDR2 FQGNSA, per germline.

The rearrangement uses TRBV18 and TRBJ1-3; D is unclear. CDR1 is KGHSH, CDR2 LQKENI, per germline. The CDR3 loop spans 18 amino acids. Between the trimmed V and J ends, which lost 3 bases and 0 bases, there was a span of 18 bases. In DNA, the CDR3 is TGTGCCAGCTCACCGACATCAATGAGCGAGAGCTCTGGAAACACCATATATTTT. As protein: CASSPTSMSESSGNTIYF. The entire variable domain, with the rest obtained from reference TRBV18 and TRBJ1-3, is as follows: NAGVMQNPRHLVRRRGQEARLRCSPMKGHSHVYWYRQLPEEGLKFMVYLQKENIIDESGMPKERFSAEFPKEGPSILRIQQVVRGDSAAYFCASSPTSMSESSGNTIYFGEGSWLTVV.

The CDR3 spells CASTGVYTEQTYEQYF. The DNA for the CDR3 is TGTGCCAGCACGGGGGTTTACACCGAGCAGACCTACGAGCAGTACTTC. This chain uses TRBV2 with TRBJ2-7; a weak D match, TRBD2 (6 bases). V shed 7 bases and J shed 2 bases, with 21 bases lying between them. Germline CDR1 and CDR2: SNHLY and FYNNEI. This CDR3 comprises 16 residues.

The table lists this clonotype with a few counts. V and J are TRBV5-5 and TRBJ2-3, with 10 positions matching TRBD1. Trimming took 3 bases from V and 4 from J; bases not matched to a gene: 5. The germline V gene encodes CDR1 SGHKS and CDR2 YYEKEE (reference sequence). The CDR3 is 15 residues long. The CDR3 here is CASSSGQGSADTQYF. Here the CDR3 DNA reads TGTGCCAGCAGCTCGGGACAGGGGAGCGCAGATACGCAGTATTTT.

This clonotype was counted between two and nine times. The chain joins TRBV6-1 to TRBJ2-7; D may match TRBD1 or TRBD2 (5 bases each). CDR3 length: 14 residues. V shed 6 bases and J shed 2 bases, with 14 bases lying between them. The germline V gene encodes CDR1 MNHNS and CDR2 SASEGT. The DNA of the CDR3 is TGTGCCAGCAGAGCCGGGACGGGGACCTACGAGCAGTACTTC. It specifies CASRAGTGTYEQYF.

In this sample, this clonotype turned up a few times. V usage is TRBV7-3 and J usage is TRBJ1-1; D is perhaps TRBD1 (5 bases). V was cut by 2 bases and J by 1 base, with 8 bases left in between. CDR3 length: 14 residues. Germline CDR1 is SGHTA and CDR2 is FQGTGA. The CDR3 sequence: CASSLLTGNTEAFF. In nucleotides, the CDR3 is TGTGCCAGCAGCTTACTTACAGGGAACACTGAAGCTTTCTTT.

In its sample, this clonotype was seen a few times. With a much larger clone just one base away, this may be a read error. The J gene is TRBJ1-5, the V gene TRBV6-2 or TRBV6-3, with 8 bases fitting TRBD1. This CDR3 comprises 13 residues. CDR1 and CDR2 (germline): MNHEY, SVGEGT. The J segment lost 4 bases and the V segment lost 7 bases, leaving 3 bases of the junction unmatched. The CDR3 region is CASTRQGNQPQHF. The CDR3 DNA is TGTGCCAGCACCCGACAGGGGAATCAGCCCCAGCATTTT.

This rearrangement joins TRBV5-1 to TRBJ1-3; no definite D call. V gave up 4 bases and J gave up 6 bases, with 17 bases separating them. Per germline, CDR1 SGHRS and CDR2 YFSETQ. This CDR3 spans 15 amino acids. CDR3 amino acids: CASSTGAGNENTIYF. The DNA of the CDR3 is TGCGCCAGCAGCACGGGAGCGGGGAATGAAAACACCATATATTTT.

This clonotype occurred a few times. This chain connects TRBV29-1 to TRBJ1-4, with 8 bases that match TRBD1. Germline V lookup: CDR1 SQVTM, CDR2 ANQGSEA. The CDR3 covers 17 residues. With 4 bases clipped from V and 1 base from J, the junction kept 11 bases outside the gene matches. The CDR3 DNA follows: TGCAGCGTTGGGAAACGAACAGGGGGGAGAACTAATGAAAAACTGTTTTTT. It is translated as CSVGKRTGGRTNEKLFF.

This clonotype was seen only a few times. This rearrangement joins TRBV3-1 to TRBJ1-6; D might be TRBD1 (5 bases). Germline V gives CDR1 LGHDT, CDR2 YNNKEL (reference sequence). The CDR3 sequence is 13 residues long. V shed 0 bases and J shed 10 bases, with 7 bases lying between them. For the CDR3, the DNA is TGTGCCAGCAGCCAAGAATGGGGCTCACCCCTCCACTTT. This encodes CASSQEWGSPLHF.

This clonotype was detected only a few times. J is TRBJ2-3 and V is TRBV9, with 9 bases that match TRBD2. With 4 bases clipped from V and 1 base from J, the junction kept 4 bases outside the gene matches. The CDR3 has 15 amino acids. Germline V lookup: CDR1 SGDLS, CDR2 YYNGEE. The CDR3 is CASSPQRGGTDTQYF. The CDR3 DNA reads TGTGCCAGCAGCCCCCAGCGGGGGGGCACAGATACGCAGTATTTT.

In regard to this clonotype: One end of the junction does not line up with germline, which may come from a read error. CDR3 nucleotides: TGTGCCAGGAGTTTATGGATGCCCTACGAGCAGTACTTC. Its protein is CARSLWMPYEQYF. The rearrangement uses TRBV12-3 or TRBV12-4 and TRBJ2-7, with D unclear. The CDR3 runs to 13 residues.

Written as DNA, the CDR3 is TGTGCCAGCAGCCCACACGGGGGGGGCCTTAGCTACGAGCAGTACTTC. This translates into CASSPHGGGLSYEQYF. The V gene is TRBV7-2, the J gene TRBJ2-7; 8 bases match TRBD2. With 5 bases clipped from V and 3 bases from J, the junction kept 12 bases outside the gene matches. The CDR3 runs 16 residues. Per the germline V gene, CDR1 is SGHTA and CDR2 is FQGNSA.

The sample holds a few counts of this clonotype. This sequence joins TRBV5-1 and TRBJ2-2; 7 bases line up with TRBD1. There are 13 residues in the CDR3. With V trimmed by 3 bases and J by 4 bases, 0 bases remained unmatched. The V gene's germline CDR1 is SGHRS and CDR2 YFSETQ. The CDR3, as DNA: TGCGCCAGCAGCTGGGACAGCACCGGGGAGCTGTTTTTT. Translating gives CASSWDSTGELFF.

This chain links TRBV10-3 with TRBJ2-5, with TRBD2 as a possible D gene (5 bases). Germline V lookup: CDR1 ENHRY, CDR2 SYGVKD. Trimming removed 1 base at V and 3 bases at J, with 12 bases between. CDR3 length: 15 residues. The CDR3 loop reads CAISEWRTGKETQYF. For the CDR3, the DNA is TGTGCCATCAGTGAGTGGAGGACGGGGAAAGAGACCCAGTACTTC.

The chain employs TRBV12-3 or TRBV12-4 and TRBJ2-7, with a weak D call TRBD2 (5 bases). The CDR3 length is 14 residues. V was clipped by 2 bases and J by 5 bases, with 13 bases between them. The CDR3 DNA reads as TGTGCCAGCAGTTTAAGGTCCGGGAAGAACGAGCAGTACTTC. Encoded protein: CASSLRSGKNEQYF.

This chain uses TRBV12-3 or TRBV12-4 with TRBJ2-5, with D maybe TRBD1 (5 bases). This CDR3 spans 13 amino acids. Deletions cut 6 bases from V and 5 bases from J, with 13 bases between. The CDR3 reads CASSPDTTETQYF. In nucleotides, the CDR3 is TGTGCCAGCAGCCCGGACACCACGGAGACCCAGTACTTC.

This clonotype turned up a few times. The V gene is TRBV12-3 or TRBV12-4, the J gene TRBJ1-2, with D perhaps TRBD1 (5 bases). The CDR3 is 12 residues long. V dropped 6 bases and J dropped 8 bases, with 13 bases sitting between them. The DNA for the CDR3 is TGTGCCAGCAGGGGACGGACCTTGGGCTACACCTTC. Translating it yields CASRGRTLGYTF.

This clonotype appeared many times. The chain recombines TRBV24-1 with TRBJ2-3; 7 positions match TRBD2. This CDR3 region has 16 residues. CDR1 and CDR2 from the germline V gene are KGHDR and SFDVKD. V trimming: 1 base; J trimming: 3 bases; junction bases outside the gene matches: 6. The CDR3 nucleotides are TGTGCCACCAGTGATTTAGCGGGGAGTAGAACAGATACGCAGTATTTT. Translating gives CATSDLAGSRTDTQYF.

The chain combines TRBV4-1 with TRBJ2-3; D is unresolved. This CDR3 comprises 14 residues. V lost 1 base to trimming and J lost 4 bases, with 9 bases between them. Germline V gene sequence: CDR1 MGHRA, CDR2 YSYEKL. This chain's CDR3 is CASSQANDADTQYF. CDR3 DNA: TGCGCCAGCAGCCAAGCAAACGATGCAGATACGCAGTATTTT.

This clonotype occurred many times. This rearrangement joins TRBV5-1 to TRBJ2-7, with 8 bases lining up with TRBD1. Germline loops: CDR1 SGHRS, CDR2 YFSETQ. This CDR3 contains 14 residues. The CDR3 region is CASSLTSGTGTLFV. For the CDR3, the DNA is TGCGCCAGCAGCTTGACCTCCGGGACAGGCACATTGTTCGTC.

This chain joins TRBV11-1 and TRBJ2-1; no firm D call. Between the trimmed V and J ends, which lost 4 bases and 8 bases, there was a span of 9 bases. CDR3 size: 12 residues. Germline CDR1 is SGHAT and CDR2 is FQDESV (reference sequence). CDR3 DNA sequence: TGTGCCAGCAGCTCCGATCACCATGAGCAGTTCTTC. Encoded protein: CASSSDHHEQFF. The complete variable domain, with remaining parts taken from reference TRBV11-1 and TRBJ2-1, reads EAEVAQSPRYKITEKSQAVAFWCDPISGHATLYWYRQILGQGPELLVQFQDESVVDDSQLPKDRFSAERLKGVDSTLKIQPAELGDSAMYLCASSSDHHEQFFGPGTRLTVL.

This clonotype was picked up a small number of times. The V gene is TRBV5-1, the J gene TRBJ2-2; 9 nucleotides align to TRBD1. Germline CDR1 is SGHRS and CDR2 is YFSETQ. V gave up 4 bases and J gave up 0 bases; unmatched junction bases: 13. The CDR3 loop spans 19 amino acids. The CDR3 loop reads CASSLGGTGNFANTGELFF. The CDR3 DNA follows: TGCGCCAGCAGCCTCGGGGGGACAGGGAATTTCGCGAACACCGGGGAGCTGTTTTTT.

This clonotype was recorded a few times. The genes are TRBV20-1 and TRBJ2-3; D is ambiguous. CDR3 size: 13 residues. Germline V gene lookup returns CDR1 DFQATT and CDR2 SNEGSKA (reference sequence). Trimming stripped 3 bases from V and 0 bases from J, with 7 bases between. CDR3 protein: CSARDASTDTQYF. The CDR3, as DNA: TGCAGTGCTAGGGACGCTAGCACAGATACGCAGTATTTT.

V is TRBV5-4 and J is TRBJ2-1; a possible D gene is TRBD1 (7 bases). The CDR3 spans 16 residues. V was cut by 3 bases and J by 2 bases, with 15 bases left in between. CDR1 and CDR2 (germline): SGHNT, YYREEE (reference sequence). In DNA form, the CDR3 reads TGTGCCAGCAGCTACAGGGGAGGAACTACCTACAATGAGCAGTTCTTC. It yields the protein CASSYRGGTTYNEQFF.

Ten or more counts support this clonotype. The chain carries TRBV20-1 and TRBJ2-3; a weak D match, TRBD1 (6 bases). This CDR3 region has 14 residues. V dropped 6 bases and J dropped 4 bases, with 17 bases sitting between them. Germline CDR1 DFQATT, CDR2 SNEGSKA (reference sequence). CDR3 bases: TGCAGTGCGAACACAGGGTTGTGGGCAGATACGCAGTATTTT. Its translation is CSANTGLWADTQYF.

V gene TRBV7-2 combines with J gene TRBJ1-4, with D maybe TRBD1 (5 bases). The CDR3 consists of 16 residues. The V gene's germline CDR1 is SGHTA and CDR2 FQGNSA. Trimming removed 2 bases from V and 7 bases from J, with 17 bases in between. CDR3: CASSLWGNGAGEKLFF. CDR3 bases: TGTGCCAGCAGCTTATGGGGTAACGGGGCAGGTGAAAAACTGTTTTTT.

This clonotype was seen repeatedly, ten times or more. The chain links TRBV29-1 to TRBJ2-7, with 8 bases identical to TRBD1. The V segment lost 6 bases and the J segment 0 bases; nucleotides outside the gene matches: 4. This CDR3 has 13 residues. In germline, CDR1 is SQVTM, CDR2 ANQGSEA. CDR3 sequence: CSVTGTGSYEQYF. CDR3 bases: TGCAGCGTGACCGGGACAGGCTCCTACGAGCAGTACTTC.

In this sample, this clonotype turned up a few times. The chain joins TRBV2 to TRBJ2-1; possibly TRBD1 for D (5 bases). V dropped 8 bases and J dropped 6 bases, with 20 bases sitting between them. In germline, CDR1 is SNHLY, CDR2 FYNNEI. The CDR3 spans 15 residues. In DNA form, the CDR3 reads TGTGCCAGCCACGCCCCCGGTAGGGGTTCCAATGAGCAGTTCTTC. This encodes CASHAPGRGSNEQFF.

The V and J genes are TRBV7-2 and TRBJ2-7; D possibly matches TRBD1 or TRBD2 (5 bases each). Trimming removed 5 bases at V and 3 bases at J, with 11 bases between. The CDR3 has 13 amino acids. CDR1 SGHTA and CDR2 FQGNSA come from the germline V gene. The CDR3 bases are TGTGCCAGCAGCCCCGGGACCTACTACGAGCAGTACGTC. Translated: CASSPGTYYEQYV.

The genes are TRBV4-3 and TRBJ2-3, with 8 positions matching TRBD1. This CDR3 contains 16 residues. The germline gives CDR1 LGHNA, CDR2 YSLEER. J lost 2 bases, V lost 0 bases, and 4 bases had no gene match. CDR3 in DNA: TGCGCCAGCAGCCAAGAATGGACAGGGTACACAGATACGCAGTATTTT. It yields the protein CASSQEWTGYTDTQYF.